Listed below are T cell receptor beta chains from one sample, sequenced in a study of T cell clusters in autoimmune cytopenias. TCRdb reworked the multiplex PCR reads into one entry per CDR3 protein, no DNA. The table lists approximately 16,000 distinct CDR3 sequences. These data also formed part of another study, on T cell repertoires in aging, cancer and after chemotherapy.

What was sequenced was peripheral blood. Receptor source: a human donor in good health. Both conserved end residues are part of each CDR3. Only part of the rows carry a size: once, few, many, or a class if the clone is expanded.

size,J,V,CDR3
.,TRBJ2-2,TRBV5-4,CASSLARSSGRTGELFF
medium-sized,TRBJ2-2,TRBV30,CAWSRGASYTGELFF
.,TRBJ2-2,TRBV30,CAWRRTSGDTGELFF
.,TRBJ1-1,TRBV11-2,CASSSDMNTEAFF
.,TRBJ1-1,TRBV11-1,CASSPNRGTEAFF
medium-sized,TRBJ2-5,TRBV11-3,CASSLGERLETQYF
.,TRBJ1-2,TRBV29-1,CSVEGALGGYTF
.,TRBJ2-3,TRBV7-9,CASSSGTKDTQYF
medium-sized,TRBJ2-1,TRBV6-5,CASSLLAGVPNEQFF
.,TRBJ1-6,TRBV5-6,CASSLRDSPLHF
.,TRBJ1-2,TRBV27,CASSRDRSTGGYTF
.,TRBJ2-3,TRBV12-3/TRBV12-4,CASSWDLRTSTDTQYF
.,TRBJ2-1,TRBV19,CASSIAPGLAGSSSYNEQFF
.,TRBJ2-7,TRBV5-4,CASSLVSRPHEQYF
.,TRBJ2-2,TRBV7-6,CASSLPAGEAGELFF
.,TRBJ2-3,TRBV12-3/TRBV12-4,CASTIEQQTDTQYF
.,TRBJ2-3,TRBV6-2/TRBV6-3,CASSWVRTSGTDTQYF
.,TRBJ1-1,TRBV29-1,CSAGQGPNTEAFF
.,TRBJ2-3,TRBV19,CASSIDLLAGGTDTQYF
.,TRBJ2-3,TRBV5-4,CASSLYTDTQYF
.,TRBJ2-3,TRBV27,CAIQTALAGVRGTDTQYF
.,TRBJ2-7,TRBV19,CASSGPTLAGGWYEQYF
medium-sized,TRBJ2-1,TRBV27,CASSFSRNEQFF
medium-sized,TRBJ2-5,TRBV5-6,CATSLAQETQYF
medium-sized,TRBJ2-7,TRBV29-1,CSVVNRGTYEQYF
.,TRBJ2-7,TRBV27,CASSLRLGVNPYEQYF
.,TRBJ2-7,TRBV27,CASSLSAGERVYEQYF
.,TRBJ2-1,TRBV5-4,CASSLAAGYNEQFF
.,TRBJ1-4,TRBV11-3,CASSLGTATNEKLFF
medium-sized,TRBJ2-2,TRBV29-1,CSVSDSNTGELFF
.,TRBJ2-2,TRBV6-1,CASRRSPTGNTGELFF
.,TRBJ2-7,TRBV12-3/TRBV12-4,CASSFEGYEQYF
.,TRBJ1-1,TRBV27,CASSVRGMNTEAFF
.,TRBJ1-1,TRBV30,CAWSEGGPVQAFF
medium-sized,TRBJ2-2,TRBV29-1,CSVLKNTGELFF
.,TRBJ2-1,TRBV12-3/TRBV12-4,CASSFYAGPSNEQFF
.,TRBJ2-1,TRBV28,CASSAFAVLYNEQFF
.,TRBJ2-3,TRBV6-1,CASSYSNSRDTQYF
.,TRBJ1-6,TRBV6-1,CASSERVGSPLHF
.,TRBJ1-2,TRBV30,CAWSVRGVGGYTF
.,TRBJ2-4,TRBV12-3/TRBV12-4,CASRRTSGRNIQYF
.,TRBJ2-7,TRBV30,CAWNDRAGYEQYF
.,TRBJ2-5,TRBV5-6,CASSPYEGPRTQYF
.,TRBJ1-4,TRBV6-5,CASTRRDRHQTTNEKLFF
.,TRBJ2-1,TRBV4-2,CASSQDWTGSAEQFF
.,TRBJ1-4,TRBV30,CAWSVGGAGEKLFF
.,TRBJ1-6,TRBV5-5,CASSLQGYNSPLHF
.,TRBJ2-3,TRBV13,CASSASLDATKADTQYF
.,TRBJ2-7,TRBV6-1,CANTPGYEQYF
.,TRBJ1-2,TRBV6-5,CASGQFSNGYTF
.,TRBJ1-1,TRBV29-1,CSVEGRSTEAFF
.,TRBJ1-2,TRBV18,CASSPGQGRFYGYTF